This is a list of T cell receptor beta chains from one sample in a study of CDR3 diversity in severe acne. From the PCR reads, TCRdb called clonotypes with MiXCR, one entry per CDR3 protein. The data show 85,000 to 120,000 distinct CDR3 sequences, 51% seen once. Material: blood. These receptors originate from a male donor with acne. Each CDR3 is given with its conserved first and last residue. D genes are given only for firm matches. Some rows mark clone size as missing; the rest say once, few, many or name a class of expanded clone.

>NA|TRBJ2-7|13|TRBV7-3|NA
CASSPSQAYEQYF
TGTGCCAGCAGTCCCTCTCAGGCCTACGAGCAGTACTTC
>TRBD1|TRBJ2-7|14|TRBV2|many
CASSTGVPSYEQYF
TGTGCCAGCAGTACAGGGGTCCCATCCTACGAGCAGTACTTC
>NA|TRBJ2-7|15|TRBV5-1|NA
CASSMDLGTSYEQYF
TGTGCCAGCAGCATGGACCTGGGGACCTCCTACGAGCAGTACTTC
>TRBD2|TRBJ2-3|15|TRBV4-2|many
CASSQRTSGTDTQYF
TGTGCCAGCAGCCAACGGACTAGCGGCACAGATACGCAGTATTTT
>TRBD2|TRBJ2-7|15|TRBV15|NA
CATSSHLAGGYEQYF
TGTGCCACCAGCAGCCACCTAGCGGGAGGCTACGAGCAGTACTTC
>NA|TRBJ2-2|13|TRBV5-5|NA
CASSLYETGELFF
TGTGCCAGCAGCTTGTACGAAACCGGGGAGCTGTTTTTT
>NA|TRBJ1-6|15|TRBV10-2|NA
CASNEVGTINSPLHF
TGCGCCAGCAATGAAGTGGGAACAATTAATTCACCCCTCCACTTT
>NA|TRBJ2-7|11|TRBV7-9|NA
CASSSSSGQYF
TGTGCCAGCAGCTCCTCATCCGGGCAGTACTTC
>NA|TRBJ2-5|12|TRBV7-8|many
CASSLFKETQYF
TGTGCCAGCAGCTTATTTAAGGAGACCCAGTACTTC
>TRBD1|TRBJ1-1|17|TRBV5-1|few
CASTNPGQGMVRTEAFF
TGCGCCAGCACCAACCCGGGACAGGGGATGGTGCGCACTGAAGCTTTCTTT
>TRBD1|TRBJ2-5|16|TRBV3-1|NA
CASSQDSRGPTEAQYF
TGTGCCAGCAGCCAAGATTCCAGGGGGCCCACGGAGGCTCAGTACTTC
>TRBD1|TRBJ1-5|15|TRBV5-1|many
CASSPTGGEGQPQHF
TGCGCCAGCAGCCCGACAGGGGGCGAGGGACAGCCCCAGCATTTT
>NA|TRBJ2-3|12|TRBV5-6|many
CASSKSRDTQYF
TGTGCCAGCAGCAAATCCCGGGACACGCAGTATTTT
>NA|TRBJ1-2|14|TRBV28|NA
CASSLIAWTYGYTF
TGTGCCAGCAGTTTAATTGCGTGGACATATGGCTACACCTTC
>TRBD2|TRBJ2-7|14|TRBV6-2/TRBV6-3|NA
CASSHLAGNYEQYF
TGTGCCAGCAGCCACCTAGCGGGGAACTACGAGCAGTACTTC
>NA|TRBJ1-6|15|TRBV12-3/TRBV12-4|NA
CTSAFIRTGHSPLHF
TGTACCAGCGCCTTCATTCGGACGGGCCATTCACCCCTCCACTTT
>TRBD1|TRBJ2-7|14|TRBV7-9|NA
CASSLLGQVYEQYF
TGTGCCAGCAGCTTATTAGGACAGGTCTACGAGCAGTACTTC
>TRBD1|TRBJ1-2|13|TRBV24-1|many
CATSDLQGTVYTF
TGTGCCACCAGTGATTTGCAGGGGACAGTCTACACCTTC
>NA|TRBJ2-2|13|TRBV6-4|many
CASSDGNTGELFF
TGTGCCAGCAGTGACGGGAACACCGGGGAGCTGTTTTTT
>NA|TRBJ2-2|16|TRBV19|once
CASSYDPGTRTGELFF
TGTGCCAGTAGTTACGACCCCGGGACAAGAACCGGGGAGCTGTTTTTT
>NA|TRBJ1-4|14|TRBV2|NA
CASSRDGTNEKLFF
TGTGCCAGCAGTCGGGACGGAACTAATGAAAAACTGTTTTTT
>TRBD1|TRBJ2-7|15|TRBV9|many
CASSVGQGVSDEQYF
TGTGCCAGCAGCGTCGGACAGGGGGTGTCAGACGAGCAGTACTTC
>TRBD1|TRBJ2-7|15|TRBV6-2/TRBV6-3|once
CASSYLDRGSYEQYF
TGTGCCAGCAGTTACCTGGACAGGGGGTCCTACGAGCAGTACTTC
>NA|TRBJ2-7|14|TRBV2|NA
CASSEKVAAGEQYF
TGTGCCAGCAGTGAAAAGGTCGCAGCTGGGGAGCAGTACTTC
>TRBD2|TRBJ2-1|17|TRBV2|NA
CASSRLLNGGRLYEQFF
TGTGCCAGCAGTCGGTTGCTCAACGGCGGGAGGTTATATGAGCAGTTCTTC
>NA|TRBJ2-7|16|TRBV7-9|NA
CASSQTDSTLSYEQYF
TGTGCCAGCAGCCAGACGGACAGCACCCTCTCCTACGAGCAGTACTTC
>NA|TRBJ1-2|14|TRBV6-5|many
CASSSPGTAYGYTF
TGTGCCAGCAGTTCTCCCGGGACCGCTTATGGCTACACCTTC
>TRBD2|TRBJ2-7|14|TRBV20-1|NA
CSGLAGQGFHEQYF
TGCAGCGGACTAGCGGGACAGGGGTTCCACGAGCAGTACTTC
>TRBD2|TRBJ2-1|14|TRBV5-1|many
CASRSTAGPNEQFF
TGCGCCAGCCGCTCGACAGCGGGGCCCAATGAGCAGTTCTTC
>NA|TRBJ2-7|13|TRBV11-2|NA
CASRPGQTYEQYF
TGTGCCAGCCGACCGGGACAAACCTACGAGCAGTACTTC
>TRBD1|TRBJ2-2|17|TRBV25-1|few
CASSEWATGGEAGELFF
TGTGCCAGCAGTGAATGGGCCACAGGGGGCGAGGCCGGGGAGCTGTTTTTT
>TRBD1|TRBJ2-5|13|TRBV29-1|NA
CSVGTGGGETQYF
TGCAGCGTTGGGACAGGGGGGGGGGAGACCCAGTACTTC
>NA|TRBJ2-7|16|TRBV7-2|NA
CASSLGGLGAHYEQYF
TGCGCCAGCAGCTTAGGTGGGTTAGGGGCCCACTACGAGCAGTACTTC
>NA|TRBJ1-2|15|TRBV24-1|NA
CATSDRGQPNYGYTF
TGTGCCACCAGTGACCGTGGACAGCCGAACTATGGCTACACCTTC
>NA|TRBJ2-2|17|TRBV24-1|NA
CATSDFPSYGNTGELLF
TGTGCCACCAGTGATTTTCCGTCTTACGGTAACACCGGGGAGCTGCTTTTT
>NA|TRBJ2-2|14|TRBV12-3/TRBV12-4|NA
CASKQTLNTGELFF
TGTGCCAGCAAACAGACCCTGAACACCGGGGAGCTGTTTTTT
>TRBD1|TRBJ2-6|17|TRBV29-1|NA
CSVERVGQDSGANVLTF
TGCAGCGTTGAACGAGTGGGACAGGACTCTGGGGCCAACGTCCTGACTTTC
>NA|TRBJ2-1|15|TRBV28|many
CASNLDPGGNNEQFF
TGTGCCAGCAACCTCGACCCTGGGGGTAACAATGAGCAGTTCTTC
>TRBD1|TRBJ1-2|16|TRBV27|NA
CASSLRGQGANYGYTF
TGCGCCAGCAGTTTAAGGGGACAGGGGGCTAACTATGGCTACACCTTC
>NA|TRBJ1-5|15|TRBV6-1|many
CASWLGTGGNQPQHF
TGTGCCAGCTGGCTGGGGACCGGGGGGAATCAGCCCCAGCATTTT
>TRBD1|TRBJ2-5|14|TRBV20-1|NA
CTTSPGTEEETQYF
TGCACCACGTCCCCCGGGACAGAGGAGGAGACCCAGTACTTC
>NA|TRBJ1-1|14|TRBV7-3|NA
CASSAGTKNTEAFF
TGTGCCAGCAGCGCCGGGACCAAGAACACTGAAGCTTTCTTT
>TRBD2|TRBJ2-3|15|TRBV28|few
CASSLRLAGADTQYF
TGTGCCAGCAGTTTACGGCTAGCGGGAGCAGATACGCAGTATTTT
>NA|TRBJ2-7|14|TRBV6-1|NA
CASTSRGNSYEQYF
TGTGCCAGCACCAGTCGCGGGAACTCCTACGAGCAGTACTTC
>NA|TRBJ2-1|15|TRBV7-2|many
CASSLALGPYNEQFF
TGTGCCAGCAGCTTAGCCTTGGGGCCCTACAATGAGCAGTTCTTC
>NA|TRBJ1-2|14|TRBV12-3/TRBV12-4|once
CASTRTDTNYGYTF
TGTGCCAGCACCCGGACAGATACTAACTATGGCTACACCTTC